The 27 T cell receptor beta chains given below trace back to one sample, sequenced in a study of T-cell memory formation after mild COVID-19. One entry per CDR3 protein results from TCRdb running MiXCR on the 5' RACE reads. The profile shows 550,000 to 600,000 distinct CDR3 sequences, 15% to 20% of them singletons. Specimen: PBMCs or a T cell subset sorted from them (not recorded which). Receptors originate from an adult woman who had mild COVID-19 (a few samples of this study predate the infection). Cell type and time point are not known.

The chain is built from TRBV7-2 and TRBJ2-3; TRBD2 matches at 8 bases. Germline V lookup: CDR1 SGHTA, CDR2 FQGNSA. This CDR3 has 15 residues. The V and J ends lost 4 bases and 4 bases, in that order; junction bases with no gene match: 7. The CDR3 region has the DNA TGTGCCAGCAGCTCAATAGCGGGGCAGGCAGATACGCAGTATTTT. It codes for CASSSIAGQADTQYF.

The V and J genes are TRBV15 and TRBJ1-2, with a possible D match to TRBD1 (6 bases). Trimming cost V 1 base and J 4 bases, with 16 bases left between them. The CDR3 length is 16 residues. Germline V gives CDR1 LNHNV, CDR2 YYDKDF (reference sequence). CDR3 in DNA: TGTGCCACCAGCAGAGTCCAGGGGAAAACTTCCTATGGCTACACCTTC. It codes for CATSRVQGKTSYGYTF.

This chain joins TRBV7-9 and TRBJ2-3; 12 bases map to TRBD2. The CDR3 length is 15 residues. Germline assignment: CDR1 SEHNR and CDR2 FQNEAQ (reference sequence). Losses at the gene ends were 5 bases for V and 5 bases for J; bases not matched to a gene: 5. The CDR3 nucleotides are TGTGCCAGCAGCCAGACTAGCGGGGGAGGAGATACGCAGTATTTT. This translates into CASSQTSGGGDTQYF.

The rearrangement joins TRBV12-3 or TRBV12-4 to TRBJ1-2; 9 bases fit TRBD1. The CDR3 spans 15 residues. With V trimmed by 8 bases and J by 8 bases, 15 bases remained unmatched. The CDR3 loop reads CASGPNTGGVGGYTF. Here the CDR3 DNA reads TGTGCCAGCGGGCCGAACACAGGGGGCGTGGGCGGCTACACCTTC.

This clonotype was found a few times. The rearrangement joins TRBV20-1 to TRBJ2-3, with TRBD1 matching over 8 bases. This CDR3 is built from 13 residues. Germline loops: CDR1 DFQATT, CDR2 SNEGSKA (reference sequence). Trimming removed 1 base from V and 6 bases from J; junction bases left unmatched: 3. CDR3 residues: CSARGQGKDTQYF. The CDR3 coding sequence is TGCAGTGCTAGAGGACAGGGGAAGGATACGCAGTATTTT.

This clonotype turned up a few times. The chain uses TRBV6-6 and TRBJ1-2, with TRBD1 matching over 8 bases. Looked up from germline, CDR1 is MNHNY and CDR2 is SVGAGI (reference sequence). This CDR3 spans 14 amino acids. The V and J ends lost 7 bases and 8 bases, in that order; junction bases with no gene match: 12. CDR3 nucleotides: TGTGCCAGCACCCAACGGACAGGGCAGGACGGCTACACCTTC. This encodes CASTQRTGQDGYTF.

This clonotype was found a few times. This sequence joins TRBV11-2 and TRBJ2-4; D possibly corresponds to TRBD1 (6 bases). The germline V gene encodes CDR1 SGHAT and CDR2 FQNNGV. The CDR3 sequence is 18 residues long. V lost 0 bases to trimming and J lost 0 bases, with 15 bases between them. CDR3 amino acids: CASSLDQFGQIAKNIQYF. The CDR3 bases are TGTGCCAGCAGCTTAGATCAGTTCGGACAGATAGCCAAAAACATTCAGTACTTC.

This chain joins TRBV18 and TRBJ2-5; D is ambiguous. This CDR3 spans 16 amino acids. V was trimmed by 3 bases and J by 3 bases, leaving 17 bases between them. CDR1 is KGHSH, CDR2 LQKENI, per germline. In nucleotides, the CDR3 is TGTGCCAGCTCACCCCCAAACGCAGCGACTGAAGAGACCCAGTACTTC. Amino acids: CASSPPNAATEETQYF.

A few counts support this clonotype. This chain uses TRBV9 with TRBJ2-7; no clear D gene. This CDR3 is built from 13 residues. The germline V gene has CDR1 SGDLS and CDR2 YYNGEE. The V end lost 2 bases, the J end lost 2 bases, and 8 bases lay between the germline ends. The CDR3 nucleotides are TGTGCCAGCAGCGTGAGACTGACCTACGAGCAGTACTTC. Its protein product is CASSVRLTYEQYF.

V usage is TRBV5-1 and J usage is TRBJ1-1; D unclear. Germline loops: CDR1 SGHRS, CDR2 YFSETQ. This CDR3 contains 19 residues. Trimming cost V 0 bases and J 1 base, with 22 bases left between them. Here the CDR3 reads CASSLDGLWQIKKNTEAFF. CDR3 nucleotide sequence: TGCGCCAGCAGCTTGGACGGTCTTTGGCAGATAAAAAAGAACACTGAAGCTTTCTTT. The full variable domain, rest sourced from reference TRBV5-1 and TRBJ1-1, is KAGVTQTPRYLIKTRGQQVTLSCSPISGHRSVSWYQQTPGQGLQFLFEYFSETQRNKGNFPGRFSGRQFSNSRSEMNVSTLELGDSALYLCASSLDGLWQIKKNTEAFFGQGTRLTVV.

This clonotype was found a few times. The CDR3 sequence is CSAAPAGATDTQYF. CDR3 in DNA: TGCAGTGCCGCCCCTGCGGGAGCAACAGATACGCAGTATTTT. The rearrangement joins TRBV20-1 to TRBJ2-3, with 7 positions matching TRBD2. V was clipped by 6 bases and J by 3 bases; unmatched bases: 9. In germline, CDR1 is DFQATT, CDR2 SNEGSKA (reference sequence). The CDR3 runs 14 residues.

J is TRBJ1-2 and V is TRBV6-6, with 8 positions matching TRBD1. The CDR3 spans 15 residues. The germline gives CDR1 MNHNY, CDR2 SVGAGI (reference sequence). V lost 6 bases to trimming and J lost 0 bases; unmatched junction nucleotides: 6. The CDR3 sequence: CASRDLTGANYGYTF. The DNA for the CDR3 is TGTGCCAGCAGGGATTTGACAGGGGCTAACTATGGCTACACCTTC.

This clonotype has just a few counts. The chain couples TRBV24-1 to TRBJ2-7; weak D call: TRBD1 (6 bases). CDR3 length: 12 residues. The ends were cut back, 3 bases at V and 9 bases at J, with 11 bases in the middle. Germline CDR1 KGHDR, CDR2 SFDVKD. This chain's CDR3 is CATSDDTGLQYF. As DNA, the CDR3 is TGTGCCACCAGTGATGATACAGGGTTGCAGTACTTC.

This clonotype was observed a few times. V usage is TRBV6-5 and J usage is TRBJ2-7; D possibly corresponds to TRBD1 (6 bases). The V and J ends lost 10 bases and 3 bases respectively, with 16 bases between them. Looked up from germline, CDR1 is MNHEY and CDR2 is SVGAGI. The CDR3 covers 13 residues. The CDR3: CATTPPGHYEQYF. The CDR3 DNA reads TGTGCCACCACCCCGCCGGGACACTACGAGCAGTACTTC.

This chain links TRBV7-8 with TRBJ2-1; D may match TRBD1 or TRBD2 (6 bases each). CDR3 size: 14 residues. CDR1 and CDR2 from the germline V gene are SGHVS and FQNEAQ. The V end lost 5 bases, the J end lost 10 bases, and 18 bases lay between the germline ends. CDR3 amino acids: CASSKDLRGAEQFF. The CDR3 region has the DNA TGTGCCAGCAGCAAAGACCTGAGGGGGGCCGAGCAGTTCTTC.

The chain joins TRBV5-1 to TRBJ2-2; 9 nucleotides align to TRBD1. Unmatched junction bases numbered 9, after V lost 4 bases and J lost 5 bases. The CDR3 is 16 amino acids. Germline assignment: CDR1 SGHRS and CDR2 YFSETQ. The CDR3 sequence is CASSRKTGGETGELFF. CDR3 bases: TGCGCCAGCAGCCGTAAAACAGGGGGCGAGACCGGGGAGCTGTTTTTT.

This clonotype showed up just a few times. The gene calls are TRBV7-2 and TRBJ2-5; no reliable D call. Trimming took off 6 bases at V and 3 bases at J, with 14 bases between the two ends. CDR1 and CDR2 (germline): SGHTA, FQGNSA. The CDR3 covers 14 residues. Written as DNA, the CDR3 is TGTGCCAGCAGTCCCTCGGTTGTGGAAGAGACCCAGTACTTC. Amino acids: CASSPSVVEETQYF.

The chain has TRBV6-1 and TRBJ2-3; 8 nucleotides match TRBD2. CDR1 is MNHNS, CDR2 SASEGT, per germline. The V gene end was trimmed by 3 bases and the J gene end by 5 bases; junction bases not matched to a gene: 13. CDR3 length equals 17 residues. CDR3 sequence: CASSDRPGGVSIDTQYF. The CDR3 bases are TGTGCCAGCAGTGACCGCCCCGGGGGGGTATCCATAGATACGCAGTATTTT.

V usage is TRBV4-2 and J usage is TRBJ1-2; D gene ambiguous. Germline assignment: CDR1 LGHNA and CDR2 YNFKEQ. Between the trimmed V and J ends, which lost 0 bases and 4 bases, there was a span of 6 bases. The CDR3 has 13 amino acids. This CDR3 reads CASSQENGYGYTF. The CDR3 DNA is TGTGCCAGCAGCCAAGAGAACGGCTATGGCTACACCTTC.

This chain connects TRBV4-1 to TRBJ2-1; 13 bases line up with TRBD2. The V segment lost 4 bases and the J segment 3 bases; nucleotides outside the gene matches: 6. CDR1 and CDR2 from the germline V gene are MGHRA and YSYEKL. The CDR3 runs to 17 residues. CDR3 DNA sequence: TGCGCCAGCAGCCCGGGACTAGCGGGGAAGCGCTACAATGAGCAGTTCTTC. Translation gives CASSPGLAGKRYNEQFF.

This clonotype showed up many times. CDR3 sequence (DNA): TGCAGTCCAAGGGACTCGGGGGCCGTTGCCTCCTACAATGAGCAGTTCTTC. This translates into CSPRDSGAVASYNEQFF. V and J are TRBV20-1 and TRBJ2-1; D possibly uses TRBD1 or TRBD2 (6 bases each). This CDR3 comprises 17 residues. Trimming stripped 8 bases from V and 0 bases from J, with 23 bases between. Germline-derived CDR1 and CDR2 are DFQATT and SNEGSKA (reference sequence).

In this sample, this clonotype turned up a few times. The rearrangement uses TRBV27 and TRBJ1-5; D gene unclear. Per germline, CDR1 MNHEY and CDR2 SMNVEV (reference sequence). The CDR3 loop spans 15 amino acids. The ends were cut back, 7 bases at V and 2 bases at J, with 15 bases in the middle. The CDR3: CASKGGEGGNQPQHF. In DNA, the CDR3 is TGTGCCAGCAAGGGAGGCGAAGGAGGCAATCAGCCCCAGCATTTT.

This clonotype was observed a few times. The CDR3 sequence: CASSSETSGGETQYF. DNA for the CDR3: TGTGCCAGCAGTTCTGAGACTAGCGGGGGTGAGACCCAGTACTTC. The rearrangement uses TRBV12-3 or TRBV12-4 and TRBJ2-5; 12 bases align to TRBD2. V lost 4 bases to trimming and J lost 5 bases; unmatched junction nucleotides: 5. The length of the CDR3 is 15 residues.

This clonotype was seen a few times. The CDR3 DNA is TGCAGCGGCGGACAGTGGAACACCGGGGAGCTGTTTTTT. Its protein is CSGGQWNTGELFF. J is TRBJ2-2 and V is TRBV29-1, with D tentatively TRBD1 (6 bases). This CDR3 spans 13 amino acids. The V gene's germline CDR1 is SQVTM and CDR2 ANQGSEA. The V end lost 7 bases, the J end lost 1 base, and 10 bases lay between the germline ends.

This clonotype was seen at least ten times. The chain links TRBV7-9 to TRBJ2-3; the match to TRBD2 covers 8 bases. Germline assignment: CDR1 SEHNR and CDR2 FQNEAQ (reference sequence). The CDR3 runs 15 residues. The J segment lost 5 bases and the V segment lost 5 bases, leaving 9 bases of the junction unmatched. CDR3 loop: CASSVSGGLRDTQYF. CDR3 bases: TGTGCCAGCAGCGTCTCGGGGGGGCTAAGAGATACGCAGTATTTT. Supplemented by reference TRBV7-9 and TRBJ2-3, the full variable domain reads DTGVSQNPRHKITKRGQNVTFRCDPISEHNRLYWYRQTLGQGPEFLTYFQNEAQLEKSRLLSDRFSAERPKGSFSTLEIQRTEQGDSAMYLCASSVSGGLRDTQYFGPGTRLTVL.

This sequence joins TRBV7-2 and TRBJ1-5; D gene uncertain. Trimming pared 5 bases from V and 9 bases from J, leaving 14 bases between. The CDR3 is 13 amino acids. Germline V gene lookup returns CDR1 SGHTA and CDR2 FQGNSA. CDR3 coding DNA: TGTGCCAGCAGCCCCTTGGTAGTGGGGCCCCAGCATTTT. Protein: CASSPLVVGPQHF.

This clonotype was observed a handful of times. The rearrangement uses TRBV6-5 and TRBJ2-7; perhaps TRBD2 as D (6 bases). Trimming took 7 bases from V and 2 from J, leaving 12 bases between them. Germline assignment: CDR1 MNHEY and CDR2 SVGAGI. CDR3 length equals 13 residues. The CDR3 DNA reads TGTGCCAGCAACGGCGGGGACCCCTACGAGCAGTACTTC. Residues: CASNGGDPYEQYF.